The T cell receptor (beta chain) described here comes from a study of blood T cell repertoires in COVID-19 (dated by TCRdb to between 2020 and 2021). Regarding the study in general: Samples covering the acute and convalescent phases of COVID-19 were provided by collaborators in the United States, Italy and Spain. The repertoires were released in a freely available public database intended as a resource for research on the immune response to SARS-CoV-2. Where available, HLA class I and class II types were taken from metadata supplied by the sample provider and were not determined by assay-based typing. The samples were drawn from two sources: the first 160 participants of the ongoing ImmuneRACE study, and 950 to 1,500 subjects contributed by 6 global collaborators. Subjects who had been exposed to COVID-19, were actively infected with it, or had recovered from it provided the deeply sampled blood TCRbeta repertoires that made up the dataset. Sample metadata almost always included a de-identified subject ID, COVID-19 status, age in years and sex. The prospective study material was composed of cDNA or gDNA derived from T cells, B-cell-depleted T cells, or PBMCs.

What the work shows at the level of the full study, not this receptor alone: Clinical and demographic metadata were provided uncurated, with the amount varying by source and participant.

From cysteine to phenylalanine, the CDR3 is 15 amino acids long. Only the CDR3 portion is preserved as DNA: 45 bases, with reading frame beginning at the first base. V is clipped by 4 bases and J by 4 bases, and the sequence between their germline boundaries is 16 bases long. Reading the germline V gene (reference sequence) gives CDR1 SEHNR and CDR2 FQNEAQ. A remark on this clone: This receptor's antigen is unknown. Per-nucleotide qualities are absent, and no much larger clonotype sits a single base away.

One collaborating source in Seattle enrolled patients while the patients were actively infected and followed the patients over time throughout the course of disease. The collaborating institutions used their own protocols to collect whole blood in K2EDTA tubes. Collaborator samples were shipped for TCRbeta analysis as frozen whole blood, isolated PBMCs, or DNA extracted from either sample type. TCRbeta CDR3 regions were amplified from genomic DNA by means of the immunoSEQ Assay, a bias-controlled multiplex PCR. In the source study's methods: Nucleated cell counts per sample were estimated from amplification of reference gene primers within the assay. Sequence reads were collapsed and filtered to measure the absolute abundance of every unique TCRbeta CDR3 rearrangement. For each sample, productive Simpson clonality was calculated as the square root of Simpson's diversity index over productive rearrangements. Drawn from immuneACCESS, this table holds only the in-frame rearrangements with V and J called that TCRdb kept. Clones are partly lost; checked studies trace under half to an unresolved V gene and leave the rest unexplained. The V and J calls and clone size come from that table; D and trimming were worked out from the DNA. This sample is represented by 350,000 or so clones; more than 70% of them were singletons. The top ten clonotypes cover just under 4% of the sample.

Sequencing used peripheral blood. The receptor was isolated from a woman aged 55-70 years with COVID-19, enrolled during active disease. The sequence links TRBV7-9 to TRBJ1-1; TRBD1 is possibly the D segment (5 matching bases). The bases read TGTGCCAGCAGCTCGGAAAAGGGGAGGAGCACTGAAGCTTTCTTT. It translates as CASSSEKGRSTEAFF.